Following are 23 T cell receptor beta chains from one sample sequenced in a study of blood T cells in healthy people across ages. With a J-beta primer mix and a sample-barcoded 5' primer, a second PCR ran about 6 to 11 cycles. Each CDR3 protein gets one entry after TCRdb re-called the 5' RACE reads with MiXCR. The sample shows about 1.7 million distinct CDR3 sequences, approximately 28% of them seen only once. The specimen was blood. These receptors came from a young woman in good health.

The chain is built from TRBV6-6 and TRBJ1-4; 9 positions match TRBD1. V dropped 7 bases and J dropped 12; count of bases not matched to a gene: 12. The CDR3 contains 14 residues. From germline, CDR1 is MNHNY and CDR2 SVGAGI (reference sequence). The CDR3 loop is CASNRQGGEWELFF. The CDR3 DNA reads as TGTGCCAGCAACCGACAGGGGGGGGAGTGGGAACTGTTTTTT.

This clonotype was observed many times. The junction and the germline gene differ at one end; a read error may be behind it. This sequence joins TRBV7-9 and TRBJ1-5, with D possibly matching TRBD1 (5 bases). The CDR3 spans 15 residues. The germline CDR1 and CDR2 sequences are SEHNR and FQNEAQ (reference sequence). This CDR3 reads CASSPAGGSNQPQHF. The DNA of the CDR3 is TGCGCCAGCAGCCCCGCTGGGGGTAGCAATCAGCCCCAGCATTTT.

On this clonotype itself: The germline gene is not matched at one end of the junction; a read error may be the cause. This chain connects TRBV12-3 or TRBV12-4 to TRBJ2-2; D possibly corresponds to TRBD2 (5 bases). The CDR3 runs 14 residues. CDR3 in DNA: TGTGCCAGCACCTCCCGGATATACACCGGGGAGCTGCTTTTT. It yields the protein CASTSRIYTGELLF.

This clonotype was seen repeatedly, ten times or more. The V call is TRBV4-1, the J call TRBJ2-7; no definite D call. Germline CDR1 reads MGHRA; CDR2 reads YSYEKL. The CDR3 length is 13 residues. V was clipped by 0 bases and J by 3 bases, with 6 bases between them. The CDR3 bases are TGCGCCAGCAGCCAAGATGATGACTACGAGCAGTACTTC. It is translated as CASSQDDDYEQYF.

The table lists this clonotype with many counts. Relative to the germline gene, one junction end is altered; a read error may explain this. V usage is TRBV6-5 and J usage is TRBJ1-5, with 9 bases aligning to TRBD1. Germline V CDR1 and CDR2: MNHEY, SVGAGI. The CDR3 consists of 15 residues. The CDR3 region is CASSPGTGNNQPQHF. The CDR3 DNA follows: TGCGCCAGCAGCCCCGGGACAGGGAACAATCAGCCCCAGCATTTT.

There are a few counts of this clonotype. The V and J genes are TRBV12-3 or TRBV12-4 and TRBJ1-2; 10 bases fit TRBD1. Trimming at V came to 0 bases and at J to 6 bases, leaving 4 bases not matched to a gene. This CDR3 is 15 amino acids long. CDR3: CASSLADRGPNGYTF. For the CDR3, the DNA is TGTGCCAGCAGTTTAGCTGACAGGGGGCCGAATGGCTACACCTTC.

A few counts support this clonotype. This chain links TRBV5-1 with TRBJ2-1; D is unclear. Between the trimmed V and J ends, which lost 4 bases and 10 bases, there was a span of 15 bases. From germline, CDR1 is SGHRS and CDR2 YFSETQ. The CDR3 is made up of 13 amino acids. CDR3 region: CASSIGQEREQFF. The CDR3 DNA sequence: TGCGCCAGCAGCATCGGGCAGGAAAGGGAGCAGTTCTTC.

The chain recombines TRBV3-1 with TRBJ1-3; perhaps TRBD1 as D (6 bases). The CDR3 contains 14 residues. Germline CDR1 LGHDT, CDR2 YNNKEL (reference sequence). V lost 1 base and J 4 bases, leaving 8 bases between the germline ends. The chain's CDR3 is CASSQGTGGNTIYF. CDR3 DNA: TGTGCCAGCAGCCAAGGCACAGGGGGAAACACCATATATTTT. Filled out from reference TRBV3-1 and TRBJ1-3, the complete variable domain reads DTAVSQTPKYLVTQMGNDKSIKCEQNLGHDTMYWYKQDSKKFLKIMFSYNNKELIINETVPNRFSPKSPDKAHLNLHINSLELGDSAVYFCASSQGTGGNTIYFGEGSWLTVV.

This clonotype was found a few times. The chain links TRBV7-2 to TRBJ2-1; 10 bases line up with TRBD2. V was pared by 4 bases and J by 9 bases, with 9 bases of the junction left unmatched. Germline values: CDR1 SGHTA, CDR2 FQGNSA. This CDR3 is 15 amino acids long. CDR3 residues: CASSSQAGGLGEQFF. CDR3 in DNA: TGTGCCAGCAGCTCCCAAGCGGGGGGGCTTGGTGAGCAGTTCTTC.

This clonotype was seen only a few times. The gene calls are TRBV7-2 and TRBJ1-2; the D is unclear. Germline loops: CDR1 SGHTA, CDR2 FQGNSA. This CDR3 spans 13 amino acids. Trimming left V 5 bases short and J 8 bases short, with 15 bases between. DNA of the CDR3: TGTGCCAGCAGCCCCCTGAACGAGGGAGGCTACACCTTC. Translation: CASSPLNEGGYTF. The variable domain in full, with the rest retrieved from reference TRBV7-2 and TRBJ1-2, is GAGVSQSPSNKVTEKGKDVELRCDPISGHTALYWYRQSLGQGLEFLIYFQGNSAPDKSGLPSDRFSAERTGGSVSTLTIQRTQQEDSAVYLCASSPLNEGGYTFGSGTRLTVV.

This clonotype was detected many times. This chain joins TRBV15 and TRBJ2-4, with 7 bases identical to TRBD2. There are 14 residues in the CDR3. Trimming at V came to 5 bases and at J to 8 bases, leaving 9 bases not matched to a gene. Germline CDR1 and CDR2: LNHNV and YYDKDF (reference sequence). CDR3 protein: CATSLRREGYIQYF. The CDR3 DNA sequence: TGTGCCACCAGCCTTAGGAGGGAGGGTTACATTCAGTACTTC.

J is TRBJ2-3 and V is TRBV12-3 or TRBV12-4; possible D gene TRBD1, 6 bases. The CDR3 runs 14 residues. V shed 5 bases and J shed 1 base, with 10 bases lying between them. The CDR3 sequence is CASSPGDGTDTQYF. The CDR3 DNA reads as TGTGCCAGCAGTCCAGGGGATGGCACAGATACGCAGTATTTT.

This clonotype showed up just a few times. The rearrangement joins TRBV20-1 to TRBJ1-1; D is unclear. V was clipped by 6 bases and J by 4 bases, with 12 bases between them. The CDR3 has 12 amino acids. Per the germline V gene, CDR1 is DFQATT and CDR2 is SNEGSKA (reference sequence). CDR3: CSASTEPTEAFF. CDR3 nucleotide sequence: TGCAGTGCCTCAACAGAGCCCACTGAAGCTTTCTTT.

This clonotype has a handful of counts. As DNA, the CDR3 is TGTGCCAACACCCGGGACTACGACACAGATACGCAGTATTTT. Its protein is CANTRDYDTDTQYF. The chain links TRBV7-9 to TRBJ2-3, with TRBD2 matching 7 bases. The CDR3 spans 14 residues. CDR1 and CDR2 from the germline V gene are SEHNR and FQNEAQ (reference sequence). Trimming removed 10 bases from V and 2 bases from J; junction bases left unmatched: 9. The variable domain in full, with the rest retrieved from reference TRBV7-9 and TRBJ2-3, is DTGVSQNPRHKITKRGQNVTFRCDPISEHNRLYWYRQTLGQGPEFLTYFQNEAQLEKSRLLSDRFSAERPKGSFSTLEIQRTEQGDSAMYLCANTRDYDTDTQYFGPGTRLTVL.

In its sample, this clonotype was seen many times. This chain connects TRBV20-1 to TRBJ1-5, with D perhaps matching TRBD1 (5 bases). With 5 bases removed from V and 1 base from J, the gap between germline ends came to 6 bases. CDR3 length equals 12 residues. CDR1 and CDR2 (germline): DFQATT, SNEGSKA (reference sequence). CDR3 sequence (DNA): TGCAGTGCTGGGGGGAGCAATCAGCCCCAGCATTTT. Protein: CSAGGSNQPQHF.

The chain links TRBV5-6 to TRBJ1-1; 9 nucleotides agree with TRBD1. Germline lookup yields CDR1 SGHDT and CDR2 YYEEEE. The V gene end was trimmed by 4 bases and the J gene end by 1 base; junction bases not matched to a gene: 8. CDR3 size: 16 residues. CDR3 coding DNA: TGTGCCAGCAGCACCACAGGGGGCGGGAAGAACACTGAAGCTTTCTTT. Its protein product is CASSTTGGGKNTEAFF. Full variable domain (rest looked up from reference TRBV5-6 and TRBJ1-1): DAGVTQSPTHLIKTRGQQVTLRCSPKSGHDTVSWYQQALGQGPQFIFQYYEEEERQRGNFPDRFSGHQFPNYSSELNVNALLLGDSALYLCASSTTGGGKNTEAFFGQGTRLTVV.

This chain connects TRBV5-6 to TRBJ2-7; D might be TRBD1 (5 bases). In germline, CDR1 is SGHDT, CDR2 YYEEEE. The CDR3 sequence is 13 residues long. Deletions cut 1 base from V and 3 bases from J, with 8 bases between. CDR3 sequence: CASSLRQFYEQYF. The CDR3 bases are TGTGCCAGCAGCTTGAGACAGTTCTACGAGCAGTACTTC.

Note on this clonotype: The junction differs from germline at one of its ends, possibly a read error. The V call is TRBV3-1, the J call TRBJ2-7; no firm D call. The J call may be incorrect, as the DNA end agrees better with TRBJ2-5. The germline V gene has CDR1 LGHDT and CDR2 YNNKEL (reference sequence). The CDR3 is made up of 13 amino acids. The CDR3 sequence is CANSQGIGGTQYF. CDR3 DNA sequence: TGTGCCAACAGCCAAGGGATTGGCGGGACCCAGTACTTC.

The gene calls are TRBV3-1 and TRBJ2-5; the D is unclear. The DNA matches TRBJ2-7 better at its end, which makes the J call doubtful. CDR1 and CDR2 from the germline V gene are LGHDT and YNNKEL (reference sequence). This CDR3 has 15 residues. In DNA form, the CDR3 reads TGTGCCAGCAGCCAAAGGCGAACGGCCTCCTACGAGCAGTACTTC. This encodes CASSQRRTASYEQYF.

This chain links TRBV6-5 with TRBJ2-4; D gene unclear. The CDR3 sequence is 13 residues long. With 2 bases removed from V and 3 bases from J, the gap between germline ends came to 5 bases. Germline V gene sequence: CDR1 MNHEY, CDR2 SVGAGI. The CDR3 DNA is TGTGCCAGCAGTTACGGCTACAAAAACATTCAGTACTTC. Amino acids: CASSYGYKNIQYF.

This sequence joins TRBV6-5 and TRBJ1-5; 10 bases agree with TRBD1. The V gene's germline CDR1 is MNHEY and CDR2 SVGAGI. After removal of 6 bases from V and 1 base from J, the junction contained 3 bases not matched to a gene. The CDR3 consists of 15 residues. The CDR3 bases are TGTGCCAGCAGGGGACAGGGGAGAAGCAATCAGCCCCAGCATTTT. Its protein product is CASRGQGRSNQPQHF.

This clonotype was seen many times. V and J are TRBV3-1 and TRBJ2-7, with D tentatively TRBD2 (6 bases). Germline values: CDR1 LGHDT, CDR2 YNNKEL (reference sequence). The CDR3 totals 13 residues. V lost 8 bases and J 4 bases, leaving 15 bases between the germline ends. The CDR3 DNA follows: TGTGCCAGCGGGAGCGGGCAATCTTACGAGCAGTACTTC. Its protein is CASGSGQSYEQYF.

This clonotype occurred a few times. The V and J genes are TRBV10-3 and TRBJ1-2, with D possibly matching TRBD1 (6 bases). This CDR3 region has 15 residues. V dropped 7 bases and J dropped 2 bases, with 17 bases sitting between them. In germline, CDR1 is ENHRY, CDR2 SYGVKD. CDR3 nucleotide sequence: TGTGCCATCAACAGGGAAAGTTCTGTAAACTATGGCTACACCTTC. The encoded protein is CAINRESSVNYGYTF.